Shown below are 11 T cell receptor beta chains from a single sample sequenced in a study of early T cells in non-severe SARS-CoV-2 infection. TCRdb passed the 5' RACE reads through MiXCR, listing each CDR3 protein once. This table holds some 60,000 distinct CDR3 sequences, around 12% found once. The source material was whole blood, sampled at baseline. The receptor set was obtained from an adult who was a healthcare worker with PCR-confirmed SARS-CoV-2 infection or an uninfected control (not recorded which).

About this clonotype itself: A much larger clonotype is one base distant, so this may be a read error. In DNA, the CDR3 is TGTGCCAGCAGCTTAGCGCCAGGAGGATTACAAATAGCCAAAAACATTCAGAACTTC. Translating gives CASSLAPGGLQIAKNIQNF. V usage is TRBV7-9 and J usage is TRBJ2-4; D might be TRBD2 (5 bases). This CDR3 spans 19 amino acids. Germline lookup yields CDR1 SEHNR and CDR2 FQNEAQ (reference sequence).

This clonotype has only a few counts. V is TRBV6-2 or TRBV6-3 and J is TRBJ2-1; 10 bases match TRBD2. This CDR3 contains 15 residues. Germline V gives CDR1 MNHEY, CDR2 SVGEGT. V shed 6 bases, J shed 6 bases, and the junction held 8 bases outside the gene matches. The CDR3, as DNA: TGTGCCAGCAGCTTACCTAGCGGGAGTCGCAATGAGCAGTTCTTC. Residues: CASSLPSGSRNEQFF.

The chain combines TRBV15 with TRBJ2-3, with 10 bases that match TRBD1. Germline CDR1 and CDR2: LNHNV and YYDKDF (reference sequence). CDR3 length: 18 amino acids. The V and J ends lost 1 base and 5 bases, in that order; junction bases with no gene match: 12. The CDR3 reads CATSRGHLGTGVRDTQYF. The CDR3 DNA reads TGTGCCACCAGCAGAGGCCATCTGGGGACAGGGGTGAGAGATACGCAGTATTTT. Full variable domain (rest looked up from reference TRBV15 and TRBJ2-3): DAMVIQNPRYQVTQFGKPVTLSCSQTLNHNVMYWYQQKSSQAPKLLFHYYDKDFNNEADTPDNFQSRRPNTSFCFLDIRSPGLGDTAMYLCATSRGHLGTGVRDTQYFGPGTRLTVL.

The V call is TRBV7-7, the J call TRBJ2-7, with D uncertain. CDR1 is SSHAT and CDR2 is FNYEAQ in the germline V gene (reference sequence). The CDR3 sequence is 13 residues long. V was cut by 5 bases and J by 2 bases, with 10 bases left in between. The CDR3 coding sequence is TGTGCCAGCAGCCTCGGAGATACCTACGAGCAGTACTTC. Translation gives CASSLGDTYEQYF. The variable domain in full, completed from reference TRBV7-7 and TRBJ2-7, reads GAGVSQSPRYKVTKRGQDVTLRCDPISSHATLYWYQQALGQGPEFLTYFNYEAQPDKSGLPSDRFSAERPEGSISTLTIQRTEQRDSAMYRCASSLGDTYEQYFGPGTRLTVT.

This clonotype is labeled as medium-sized (0.01 to 0.1%). The chain combines TRBV28 with TRBJ2-7; 8 bases fit TRBD1. CDR1 and CDR2 (germline): MDHEN, SYDVKM. V shed 3 bases and J 5 bases; nucleotides not matched to a gene: 12. The CDR3 is 16 residues long. CDR3 in DNA: TGTGCCAGCAGTTTTTCTCGAGGCAGGGGGCCAGACGAGCAGTACTTC. Translating it yields CASSFSRGRGPDEQYF.

This chain joins TRBV23-1 and TRBJ2-3; D is ambiguous. TRBV23-1 is labeled an ORF, and its function is uncertain. V lost 0 bases and J 0 bases, leaving 16 bases between the germline ends. The CDR3 has 18 residues. The CDR3 here is CASSQSMTGHRSTDTQYF. In DNA form, the CDR3 reads TGCGCCAGCAGTCAATCGATGACGGGCCATCGAAGCACAGATACGCAGTATTTT.

This clonotype was seen only a few times. V gene TRBV20-1 combines with J gene TRBJ2-7; TRBD1 is a possible D gene (5 bases). This CDR3 spans 15 amino acids. V gave up 5 bases and J gave up 2 bases, with 19 bases separating them. Germline assignment: CDR1 DFQATT and CDR2 SNEGSKA (reference sequence). Here the CDR3 DNA reads TGCAGTGCTCCGCATACCACAGGCGCCCCCTACGAGCAGTACTTC. This translates into CSAPHTTGAPYEQYF.

This chain links TRBV3-1 with TRBJ1-4, with D uncertain. V was shortened by 0 bases and J by 11 bases, with 19 bases between the two germline ends. Germline loops: CDR1 LGHDT, CDR2 YNNKEL (reference sequence). This CDR3 region has 16 residues. The DNA for the CDR3 is TGTGCCAGCAGCCAAGATGGGTCAGCCACCTCGGGGAAACTGTTTTTT. Its protein product is CASSQDGSATSGKLFF.

This clonotype was recorded once. The V gene is TRBV6-6, the J gene TRBJ2-5, with D perhaps being TRBD1 or TRBD2 (5 bases each). CDR1 is MNHNY, CDR2 SVGAGI, per germline (reference sequence). The CDR3 is 13 residues long. Trimming cost V 7 bases and J 5 bases, with 14 bases left between them. DNA for the CDR3: TGTGCCAGCACGAGGGACCTGGGGGAGACCCAGTACTTC. Protein sequence: CASTRDLGETQYF.

This clonotype was detected a few times. V and J are TRBV10-3 and TRBJ2-2; the D is unclear. Trimming pared 6 bases from V and 7 bases from J, leaving 9 bases between. The CDR3 is made up of 12 amino acids. The germline V gene has CDR1 ENHRY and CDR2 SYGVKD. The chain's CDR3 is CAIRVGRGELFF. In nucleotides, the CDR3 is TGTGCCATCAGAGTAGGTCGCGGGGAGCTGTTTTTT.

J is TRBJ1-2 and V is TRBV10-2; D is undetermined. Germline values: CDR1 WSHSY, CDR2 SAAADI. The V gene lost 9 bases and the J gene lost 3 bases, with 2 bases spanning the gap. The CDR3 is made up of 9 amino acids. CDR3 coding DNA: TGCGCCAGGGACTATGGCTACACCTTC. It codes for CARDYGYTF.